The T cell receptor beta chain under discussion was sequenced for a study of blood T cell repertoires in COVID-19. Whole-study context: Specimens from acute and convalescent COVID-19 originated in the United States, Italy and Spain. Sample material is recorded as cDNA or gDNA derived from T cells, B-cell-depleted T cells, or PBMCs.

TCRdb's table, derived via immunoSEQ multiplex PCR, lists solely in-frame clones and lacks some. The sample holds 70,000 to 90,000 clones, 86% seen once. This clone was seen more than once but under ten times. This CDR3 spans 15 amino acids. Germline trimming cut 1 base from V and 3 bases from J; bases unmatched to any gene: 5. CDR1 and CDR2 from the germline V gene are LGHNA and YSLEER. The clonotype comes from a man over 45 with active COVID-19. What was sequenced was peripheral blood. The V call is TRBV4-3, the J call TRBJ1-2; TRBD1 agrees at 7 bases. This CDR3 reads CASSQAGRGDYGYTF. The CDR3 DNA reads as TGCGCCAGCAGCCAAGCGGGCAGGGGGGACTATGGCTACACCTTC.